Sequencing of this TCR beta chain was carried out in a study of cytomegalovirus exposure and HLA in healthy donors. There are a few counts of this clone. The primer mix had 60 Vbeta and 13 Jbeta primers. Sequencing was performed with immunoSEQ multiplex PCR; in TCRdb, only in-frame clones are kept and a portion is missing. Here the sample spans some 210,000 clones, approximately 82% being singletons. With 6 bases removed from V and 1 base from J, the gap between germline ends came to 10 bases. Germline CDR1 reads SGHNT; CDR2 reads YYREEE (reference sequence). CDR3 length: 13 residues. The sequenced material came from PBMCs. The clonotype was recovered from a male donor in good health and CMV-seronegative. The chain recombines TRBV5-4 with TRBJ1-1; tentatively, D is TRBD1 (5 bases). Here the CDR3 DNA reads TGTGCCAGCACACAGGCGCCGAACACTGAAGCTTTCTTT. Amino acid sequence: CASTQAPNTEAFF.